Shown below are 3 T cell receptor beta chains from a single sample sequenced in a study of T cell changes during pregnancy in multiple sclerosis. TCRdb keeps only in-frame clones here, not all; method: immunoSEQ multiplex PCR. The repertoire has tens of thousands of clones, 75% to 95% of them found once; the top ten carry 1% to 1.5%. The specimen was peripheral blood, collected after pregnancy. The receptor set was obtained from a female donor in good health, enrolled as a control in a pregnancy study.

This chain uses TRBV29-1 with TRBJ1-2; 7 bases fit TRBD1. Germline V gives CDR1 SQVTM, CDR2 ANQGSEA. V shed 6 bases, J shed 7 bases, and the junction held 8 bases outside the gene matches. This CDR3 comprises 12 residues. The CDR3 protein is CSVETGRFGYTF. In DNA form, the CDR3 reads TGCAGCGTGGAGACAGGGAGGTTTGGCTACACCTTC. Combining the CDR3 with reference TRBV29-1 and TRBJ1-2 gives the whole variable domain SAVISQKPSRDICQRGTSLTIQCQVDSQVTMMFWYRQQPGQSLTLIATANQGSEATYESGFVIDKFPISRPNLTFSTLTVSNMSPEDSSIYLCSVETGRFGYTFGSGTRLTVV.

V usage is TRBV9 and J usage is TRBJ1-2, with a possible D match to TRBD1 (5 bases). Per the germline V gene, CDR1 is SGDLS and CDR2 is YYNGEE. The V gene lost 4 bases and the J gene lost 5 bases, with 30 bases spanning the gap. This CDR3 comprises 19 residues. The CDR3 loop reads CASSPWGGAGGSGSYGYTF. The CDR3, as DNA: TGTGCCAGCAGCCCGTGGGGCGGAGCGGGAGGTAGTGGAAGTTATGGCTACACCTTC.

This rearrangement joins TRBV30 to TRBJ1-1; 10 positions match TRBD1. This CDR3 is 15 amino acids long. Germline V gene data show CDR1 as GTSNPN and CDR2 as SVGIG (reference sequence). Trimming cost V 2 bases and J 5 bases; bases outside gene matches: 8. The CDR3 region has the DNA TGTGCCTGGAGTCCCAAAGGGACAGGGGAAACTGAAGCTTTCTTT. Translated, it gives CAWSPKGTGETEAFF.